This T cell receptor beta chain was identified during a study of shared clonotypes between healthy human individuals. Study-level results: Sharing across four donors was highest in naive CD4 (roughly 5%) and lowest in memory CD8 (roughly 0.4%).

The assay ran at deep level. For sorted subsets, approximately 0.2 ug DNA per replicate equaled about 30,000 T cell genomes. Only in-frame clones appear in the TCRdb table, and some are missing; sequencing was by immunoSEQ multiplex PCR. The sample has millions of clones; 85% to 95% are singletons. V shed 4 bases and J shed 0 bases, with 12 bases lying between them. CDR1 is LNHDA and CDR2 is SQIVND in the germline V gene (reference sequence). The CDR3 contains 15 residues. As for this clone: Its specificity is unknown.

The specimen was naive CD4+ T cells sorted from blood. This sample's subset: CD45RA+ positively selected. The rearrangement links TRBV19 to TRBJ2-5; D perhaps matches TRBD1 (5 bases). This clonotype was obtained from a man in his late teens or twenties in good health. CDR3 loop: CASSTGRLNQETQYF. CDR3 DNA sequence: TGTGCCAGTAGTACAGGGCGGCTTAACCAAGAGACCCAGTACTTC.